The 27 T cell receptor beta chains presented below share a single source sample, sequenced in a study of cytomegalovirus exposure and HLA in healthy donors. 13 Jbeta primers and 60 Vbeta primers were used for the PCR. TCRdb's table, derived via immunoSEQ multiplex PCR, lists solely in-frame clones and lacks some. In the table there are 150,000 to 200,000 clones, 78% of which are singletons. The sample consisted of PBMCs. All receptors come from a woman aged 40 to 50 in good health and CMV-seronegative.

This chain joins TRBV2 and TRBJ1-5; 7 bases are shared with TRBD1. V shed 6 bases, J shed 4 bases, and the junction held 6 bases outside the gene matches. The CDR3 runs 14 residues. In germline, CDR1 is SNHLY, CDR2 FYNNEI. CDR3 coding DNA: TGTGCCAGCAGCCCCATGACAGGGAATCAGCCCCAGCATTTT. This sequence encodes CASSPMTGNQPQHF.

This clone was counted between two and nine times. The gene calls are TRBV7-6 and TRBJ1-4; 9 bases fit TRBD1. With 3 bases clipped from V and 4 bases from J, the junction kept 6 bases outside the gene matches. Germline V gene lookup returns CDR1 SGHVS and CDR2 FNYEAQ. This CDR3 has 16 residues. The CDR3 DNA reads TGTGCCAGCAGCTTCCTGAACAGGGGGCGTAATGAAAAACTGTTTTTT. Protein sequence: CASSFLNRGRNEKLFF.

V and J are TRBV7-9 and TRBJ2-1, with D maybe TRBD1 (6 bases). Per the germline V gene, CDR1 is SEHNR and CDR2 is FQNEAQ (reference sequence). V shed 7 bases and J shed 4 bases, with 17 bases lying between them. The CDR3 has 15 amino acids. The CDR3 coding sequence is TGTGCCAGCACCAACCAACCGGACAGATACAATGAGCAGTTCTTC. This codes for CASTNQPDRYNEQFF.

V usage is TRBV7-9 and J usage is TRBJ1-2; TRBD1 matches 11 bases. Germline CDR1 is SEHNR and CDR2 is FQNEAQ (reference sequence). The CDR3 extends over 14 amino acids. V gave up 1 base and J gave up 6 bases; unmatched junction bases: 1. This chain's CDR3 is CASSLGTGGNGYTF. CDR3 in DNA: TGTGCCAGCAGCTTAGGGACAGGGGGCAATGGCTACACCTTC.

This clone was seen a few times. This CDR3 is CASQAGGTPNTEAFF. CDR3 DNA: TGTGCCAGCCAGGCGGGAGGGACCCCGAACACTGAAGCTTTCTTT. The chain carries TRBV5-4 and TRBJ1-1; D may be TRBD1 (5 bases). The ends were cut back, 7 bases at V and 1 base at J, with 17 bases in the middle. The CDR3 totals 15 residues. Germline loops: CDR1 SGHNT, CDR2 YYREEE (reference sequence). The whole variable domain, remainder taken from reference TRBV5-4 and TRBJ1-1, is ETGVTQSPTHLIKTRGQQVTLRCSSQSGHNTVSWYQQALGQGPQFIFQYYREEENGRGNFPPRFSGLQFPNYSSELNVNALELDDSALYLCASQAGGTPNTEAFFGQGTRLTVV.

The chain joins TRBV5-6 to TRBJ1-3; no reliable D call. V was pared by 0 bases and J by 3 bases, with 7 bases between. Per germline, CDR1 SGHDT and CDR2 YYEEEE. The CDR3 spans 14 residues. Written as DNA, the CDR3 is TGTGCCAGCAGCTTGGGTAAATATGGAAACACCATATATTTT. Protein: CASSLGKYGNTIYF.

The J gene is TRBJ2-3, the V gene TRBV9, with 8 positions matching TRBD2. The CDR3 is 16 amino acids. Germline CDR1 is SGDLS and CDR2 is YYNGEE. V lost 0 bases, J lost 5 bases, and 8 bases stayed unmatched. The CDR3 DNA is TGTGCCAGCAGCGTAGGAGAGGTAGCGGGGCTAGATACGCAGTATTTT. Its translation: CASSVGEVAGLDTQYF.

This chain connects TRBV5-6 to TRBJ2-3; TRBD1 agrees at 9 bases. This CDR3 is 15 amino acids long. Germline lookup yields CDR1 SGHDT and CDR2 YYEEEE. V lost 4 bases, J lost 6 bases, and 9 bases stayed unmatched. The CDR3 DNA reads as TGTGCCAGCAGCCCACCCGGGACAGGGCGTGATACGCAGTATTTT. Protein: CASSPPGTGRDTQYF.

This CDR3 is CASSQSSGGEETQYF. The CDR3, as DNA: TGTGCCAGCAGCCAATCTAGCGGGGGAGAAGAGACCCAGTACTTC. The V and J genes are TRBV4-2 and TRBJ2-5, with 10 bases lining up with TRBD2. This CDR3 contains 15 residues. After removal of 2 bases from V and 3 bases from J, the junction contained 3 bases not matched to a gene. Germline V CDR1 and CDR2: LGHNA, YNFKEQ.

The sample holds one count of this clone. The V and J genes are TRBV28 and TRBJ2-5, with TRBD2 as a possible D gene (5 bases). Germline V gene data show CDR1 as MDHEN and CDR2 as SYDVKM. The CDR3 spans 12 residues. Trimming took 8 bases from V and 4 from J, leaving 11 bases between them. DNA for the CDR3: TGTGCCAGCGGACGGGGTGGAGAGACCCAGTACTTC. Translating gives CASGRGGETQYF. Combining the CDR3 with reference TRBV28 and TRBJ2-5 gives the whole variable domain DVKVTQSSRYLVKRTGEKVFLECVQDMDHENMFWYRQDPGLGLRLIYFSYDVKMKEKGDIPEGYSVSREKKERFSLILESASTNQTSMYLCASGRGGETQYFGPGTRLLVL.

The chain combines TRBV7-2 with TRBJ2-5, with D perhaps matching TRBD2 (5 bases). V gave up 5 bases and J gave up 7 bases, with 14 bases separating them. Germline CDR1 and CDR2: SGHTA and FQGNSA. This CDR3 has 13 residues. CDR3 bases: TGTGCCAGCAGCGGCCGGCGAGAGGGGACCCAGTACTTC. This gives the protein CASSGRREGTQYF.

The CDR3 sequence: CASSVVADPGRGNTIYF. The CDR3, as DNA: TGTGCCAGCAGCGTAGTAGCGGACCCAGGGAGGGGAAACACCATATATTTT. The rearrangement uses TRBV9 and TRBJ1-3, with a possible D match to TRBD1 (5 bases). From germline, CDR1 is SGDLS and CDR2 YYNGEE. V lost 0 bases, J lost 4 bases, and 17 bases lay in between. The CDR3 loop spans 17 amino acids.

V is TRBV27 and J is TRBJ1-2; a weak D match, TRBD1 (6 bases). This CDR3 contains 11 residues. CDR1 is MNHEY and CDR2 is SMNVEV in the germline V gene (reference sequence). V was shortened by 7 bases and J by 8 bases, with 11 bases between the two germline ends. CDR3 DNA sequence: TGTGCCAGCAATGGGGGCTTGGGCTACACCTTC. As protein: CASNGGLGYTF.

The chain employs TRBV2 and TRBJ2-7; 7 bases are a match to TRBD1. The CDR3 extends over 14 amino acids. Trimming removed 7 bases from V and 0 bases from J; junction bases left unmatched: 6. In germline, CDR1 is SNHLY, CDR2 FYNNEI. The CDR3 loop is CASIGDSYSYEQYF. In nucleotides, the CDR3 is TGTGCCAGCATTGGGGACAGTTACTCCTACGAGCAGTACTTC.

The V call is TRBV9, the J call TRBJ2-5; tentatively, D is TRBD1 (6 bases). The germline gives CDR1 SGDLS, CDR2 YYNGEE. This CDR3 is 14 amino acids long. V dropped 8 bases and J dropped 5 bases, with 19 bases sitting between them. CDR3 region: CASANSGESETQYF. The CDR3 DNA reads TGTGCCAGTGCCAACTCAGGGGAATCGGAGACCCAGTACTTC. The complete variable domain, with remaining parts taken from reference TRBV9 and TRBJ2-5, reads DSGVTQTPKHLITATGQRVTLRCSPRSGDLSVYWYQQSLDQGLQFLIQYYNGEERAKGNILERFSAQQFPDLHSELNLSSLELGDSALYFCASANSGESETQYFGPGTRLLVL.

The rearrangement links TRBV10-3 to TRBJ2-7, with unresolved D. CDR3 length: 14 residues. The germline gives CDR1 ENHRY, CDR2 SYGVKD. Trimming shortened V by 7 bases and J by 2 bases, and 15 bases separated the two germline ends. CDR3 loop: CAIMEQQNAYEQYF. The CDR3 DNA follows: TGTGCCATCATGGAACAGCAAAATGCCTACGAGCAGTACTTC.

The rearrangement links TRBV4-1 to TRBJ1-6, with D perhaps matching TRBD1 (6 bases). The V end was cut by 0 bases, the J end by 8 bases, with 11 bases between. This CDR3 comprises 15 residues. In germline, CDR1 is MGHRA, CDR2 YSYEKL. The CDR3 nucleotides are TGCGCCAGCAGCCAAGAATGGGGGGGCGATTCACCCCTCCACTTT. This encodes CASSQEWGGDSPLHF.

The chain recombines TRBV7-8 with TRBJ2-3, with D tentatively TRBD2 (6 bases). Looked up from germline, CDR1 is SGHVS and CDR2 is FQNEAQ. With 1 base removed from V and 2 bases from J, the gap between germline ends came to 22 bases. The CDR3 totals 19 residues. This CDR3 is CASSLGVWGGEDYTDTQYF. The CDR3 DNA reads as TGTGCCAGCAGCTTAGGTGTTTGGGGAGGCGAGGACTACACAGATACGCAGTATTTT.

In DNA form, the CDR3 reads TGCGCCAGCAGCCTTCCGGGCTACGAGCAGTACTTC. Its translation: CASSLPGYEQYF. This sequence joins TRBV5-1 and TRBJ2-7; D is undetermined. V lost 4 bases and J lost 3, with 8 bases in between. This CDR3 comprises 12 residues. In germline, CDR1 is SGHRS, CDR2 YFSETQ.

V is TRBV15 and J is TRBJ2-2; D is perhaps TRBD2 (5 bases). Germline V CDR1 and CDR2: LNHNV, YYDKDF (reference sequence). This CDR3 has 18 amino acids. Trimming stripped 0 bases from V and 2 bases from J, with 16 bases between. Here the CDR3 reads CATSRDDWPGLNTGELFF. CDR3 in DNA: TGTGCCACCAGCAGAGATGATTGGCCGGGGTTAAACACCGGGGAGCTGTTTTTT.

The chain joins TRBV6-1 to TRBJ1-2; D is perhaps TRBD1 (5 bases). Germline values: CDR1 MNHNS, CDR2 SASEGT. Trimming shortened V by 7 bases and J by 6 bases, and 15 bases separated the two germline ends. CDR3 length: 13 residues. This CDR3 is CASKGTQTDGYTF. DNA for the CDR3: TGTGCCAGCAAGGGAACCCAGACAGATGGCTACACCTTC.

The gene calls are TRBV9 and TRBJ1-2, with D possibly being TRBD1 (5 bases). The CDR3 extends over 13 amino acids. Trimming left V 0 bases short and J 4 bases short, with 7 bases between. The germline gives CDR1 SGDLS, CDR2 YYNGEE. The CDR3 is CASSVGQGYGYTF. The CDR3 region has the DNA TGTGCCAGCAGCGTAGGGCAGGGCTATGGCTACACCTTC.

The V call is TRBV6-1, the J call TRBJ2-7; 11 bases match TRBD2. The CDR3 consists of 15 residues. The V segment lost 7 bases and the J segment 4 bases; nucleotides outside the gene matches: 9. Germline loops: CDR1 MNHNS, CDR2 SASEGT. The CDR3 coding sequence is TGTGCCAGCAAGGTTGGGCTAGCGGGGGGATACGAGCAGTACTTC. Protein sequence: CASKVGLAGGYEQYF.

Here the CDR3 DNA reads TGCGCCAGCAGCCCGGGACAGGGGATGACCTACGAGCAGTACTTC. As protein: CASSPGQGMTYEQYF. V usage is TRBV4-1 and J usage is TRBJ2-7; TRBD1 agrees at 10 bases. The CDR3 loop spans 15 amino acids. V lost 4 bases to trimming and J lost 2 bases; unmatched junction nucleotides: 5. Per the germline V gene, CDR1 is MGHRA and CDR2 is YSYEKL.

This chain links TRBV6-5 with TRBJ2-7, with 8 bases aligning to TRBD2. This CDR3 has 12 amino acids. Germline CDR1 is MNHEY and CDR2 is SVGAGI. J was trimmed by 9 bases and V by 7 bases; bases with no gene match: 8. CDR3 nucleotides: TGTGCCAGCATGGGGTCGGGGGGGGTGCAGTACTTC. Translation gives CASMGSGGVQYF.

The V call is TRBV28, the J call TRBJ1-2; D is unclear. Trimming removed 6 bases at V and 3 bases at J, with 8 bases between. Looked up from germline, CDR1 is MDHEN and CDR2 is SYDVKM. This CDR3 has 12 amino acids. The CDR3 sequence is CASSRGYYGYTF. Written as DNA, the CDR3 is TGTGCCAGCAGCCGGGGATACTATGGCTACACCTTC.

This chain joins TRBV18 and TRBJ2-7; 9 positions match TRBD2. The CDR3 has 15 residues. The germline CDR1 and CDR2 sequences are KGHSH and LQKENI. Trimming at V came to 1 base and at J to 0 bases, leaving 1 base not matched to a gene. The CDR3: CASSPRLAVSYEQYF. In DNA form, the CDR3 reads TGTGCCAGCTCACCACGACTAGCGGTCTCCTACGAGCAGTACTTC.